This is a list of T cell receptor beta chains from one sample in a study of blood T cell repertoires in COVID-19. Some clones are missing from TCRdb's copy, which holds only in-frame ones; the method was immunoSEQ multiplex PCR. Of under 250,000 clones listed, around 85% are singletons. Sequencing used peripheral blood. These TCRs come from a man aged 45 to 65 with COVID-19, enrolled during active disease. Each CDR3 is given with its conserved first and last residue. Fields, in order: D gene, J gene, V gene, CDR3 protein. A D gene is named only where the DNA matches it firmly.

TRBD1	TRBJ2-6	TRBV10-3	CATRTGMWGANVLTF
.	TRBJ2-5	TRBV11-2	CASSLVGGFQETQYF
.	TRBJ2-5	TRBV2	CASIWQGGPGETQYF
.	TRBJ1-5	TRBV6-5	CATSRQDSNQPQHF
.	TRBJ2-1	TRBV9	CASSVEAFSYNEQFF
TRBD1	TRBJ2-5	TRBV7-2	CASSPGGRQETQYF
TRBD2	TRBJ2-2	TRBV6-6	CASSSGGLRTSGDTGELFF
.	TRBJ2-3	TRBV10-3	CAINRVGLTDTQYF
.	TRBJ1-1	TRBV19	CASSMKGDTEAFF
.	TRBJ1-1	TRBV2	CASSENRTRDWEAFF
.	TRBJ1-1	TRBV18	CASSPRSGAPNTEAFF
.	TRBJ2-1	TRBV5-1	CASSSRETGYNEQFF
.	TRBJ2-3	TRBV5-1	CASSPVASSDTQYF
TRBD2	TRBJ2-5	TRBV10-3	CAITAQLAGGKETQYF
.	TRBJ1-6	TRBV3-1/TRBV3-2	CASSQDRARVNSPLHF
TRBD1	TRBJ1-1	TRBV4-2	CASSHRYRGWTEAFF
TRBD2	TRBJ2-1	TRBV4-2	CASSQDLLYSGGQYNEQFF
TRBD1	TRBJ1-1	TRBV30	CAWATRGLGEAFF
TRBD1	TRBJ1-1	TRBV28	CASIRGGQGDTEAFF
.	TRBJ1-5	TRBV2	CASSIDMSNQPQHF
.	TRBJ1-3	TRBV2	CASSDQVGLTNSGNTIYF
.	TRBJ2-7	TRBV5-5	CASSLGGNYEQYF
.	TRBJ1-1	TRBV20-1	CSARQGTEAFF
TRBD2	TRBJ2-7	TRBV10-3	CAISLSGGPYEQYF
TRBD1	TRBJ1-1	TRBV7-8	CASSLVPWTGGTTEAFF